The sequence of this TCR beta chain was determined in a study of graft-versus-host responses after intestinal transplantation. Using immunoSEQ multiplex PCR, the repertoire was profiled, and TCRdb retains in-frame clones only, with some absent. Of under 20,000 clones in the sample, approximately 40% were seen once. Germline-derived CDR1 and CDR2 are MNHNS and SASEGT. The V end lost 7 bases, the J end lost 6 bases, and 22 bases lay between the germline ends. This CDR3 is built from 15 residues. The chain uses TRBV6-1 and TRBJ2-7; D is ambiguous. Sample: alloreactive CD4+ T cells from a mixed lymphocyte reaction culture, taken before intestinal transplant. The subset: CFSE-low proliferating T cells sorted from roughly 6-day pre-transplant mixed lymphocyte reaction (GvH or HvG direction). This clonotype was sampled from a human patient who received an intestinal transplant. CDR3 in DNA: TGTGCCAGCAAATATGGCAGACAAACCCCAACCGAGCAGTACTTC. Translation: CASKYGRQTPTEQYF.